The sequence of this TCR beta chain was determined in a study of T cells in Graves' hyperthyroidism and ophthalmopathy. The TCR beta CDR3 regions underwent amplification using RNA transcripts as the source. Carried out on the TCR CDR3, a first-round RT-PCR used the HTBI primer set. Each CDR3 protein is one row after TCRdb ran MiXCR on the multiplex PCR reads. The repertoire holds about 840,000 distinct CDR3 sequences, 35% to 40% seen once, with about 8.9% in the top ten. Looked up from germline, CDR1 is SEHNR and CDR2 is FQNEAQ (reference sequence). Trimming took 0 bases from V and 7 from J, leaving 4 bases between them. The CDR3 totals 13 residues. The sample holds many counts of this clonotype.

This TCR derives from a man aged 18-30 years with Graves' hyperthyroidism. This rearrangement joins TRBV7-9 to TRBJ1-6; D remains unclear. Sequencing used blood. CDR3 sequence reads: CASSLAQNSPLHF. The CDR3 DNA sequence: TGTGCCAGCAGCTTAGCACAGAATTCACCCCTCCACTTT.